These 32 T cell receptor beta chains were all obtained from the same sample, sequenced in a study of human T cells and chemical hapten exposure. Time point described: patch test 1, 2 weeks after DPC sensitization. This sample's treatment: therapeutic diphenylcyclopropenone sensitization with weekly scalp DPC. TCRdb passed the RACE reads through MiXCR, listing each CDR3 protein once. The profile covers some 79,000 distinct CDR3 sequences, with roughly 7.1% appearing a single time and under 2% taken by the ten largest. The sample was whole blood, taken in connection with sensitization to the hapten diphenylcyclopropenone (DPC). The source is a young woman with alopecia areata. Some clones in this sample may be carry-over from other donors' samples.

The V call is TRBV29-1, the J call TRBJ2-7; D unresolved. Germline V gene data show CDR1 as SQVTM and CDR2 as ANQGSEA. The ends were cut back, 1 base at V and 5 bases at J, with 6 bases in the middle. The CDR3 covers 11 residues. Written as DNA, the CDR3 is TGCAGCGTTGAAGTGAGAAACGAGCAGTACTTC. Residues: CSVEVRNEQYF.

Turning to this clonotype: A much larger clonotype is one base distant, so this may be a read error. This chain connects TRBV30 to TRBJ1-1; 10 nucleotides agree with TRBD1. J lost 6 bases, V lost 5 bases, and 6 bases had no gene match. The CDR3 is made up of 13 amino acids. Per the germline V gene, CDR1 is GTSNPN and CDR2 is SVGIG (reference sequence). CDR3 in DNA: TGTGCCTGGGATGGACAGGGGGTAGCTGAAGCTTTCTTT. This codes for CAWDGQGVAEAFF.

The chain combines TRBV6-6 with TRBJ1-1, with a weak D call TRBD1 (5 bases). With 5 bases removed from V and 6 bases from J, the gap between germline ends came to 16 bases. The CDR3 spans 14 residues. In germline, CDR1 is MNHNY, CDR2 SVGAGI (reference sequence). The CDR3 DNA reads as TGTGCCAGCAGTGCCGCGGGGGTTGGGTCTGAAGCTTTCTTT. It yields the protein CASSAAGVGSEAFF.

This clonotype showed up many times. J is TRBJ2-5 and V is TRBV12-3 or TRBV12-4; maybe TRBD2 (5 bases). V was cut by 5 bases and J by 6 bases, with 13 bases left in between. The CDR3 spans 13 residues. The CDR3 region is CASSGGWKKTQYF. Written as DNA, the CDR3 is TGTGCCAGCAGTGGAGGATGGAAGAAGACCCAGTACTTC.

This clonotype was recorded many times. The V and J genes are TRBV5-1 and TRBJ1-1; perhaps TRBD1 as D (5 bases). CDR3 length: 13 amino acids. V was cut by 2 bases and J by 3 bases, with 8 bases left in between. Germline CDR1 is SGHRS and CDR2 is YFSETQ. In DNA, the CDR3 is TGCGCCAGCAGCTTTGGGACTTACACTGAAGCTTTCTTT. Translated: CASSFGTYTEAFF.

This clonotype was seen many times. The chain carries TRBV20-1 and TRBJ2-3, with 7 bases fitting TRBD1. Trimming cost V 0 bases and J 2 bases; bases outside gene matches: 8. The length of the CDR3 is 16 residues. CDR1 is DFQATT and CDR2 is SNEGSKA in the germline V gene (reference sequence). Written as DNA, the CDR3 is TGCAGTGCTAGAGATCTTGACAGGGTTTACACAGATACGCAGTATTTT. Protein: CSARDLDRVYTDTQYF.

This clonotype was observed a handful of times. The chain links TRBV7-9 to TRBJ2-5, with D hard to call. The CDR3 contains 14 residues. CDR1 is SEHNR, CDR2 FQNEAQ, per germline (reference sequence). Trimming removed 1 base from V and 3 bases from J, with 9 bases in between. This CDR3 is CASSLEYLEETQYF. The CDR3 DNA is TGTGCCAGCAGCTTAGAGTACTTAGAAGAGACCCAGTACTTC.

This clonotype was recorded many times. The rearrangement links TRBV6-5 to TRBJ2-7; 8 nucleotides match TRBD1. The ends lost 2 bases at V and 4 bases at J; junction bases unmatched: 4. The CDR3 runs 14 residues. CDR1 MNHEY and CDR2 SVGAGI come from the germline V gene. The CDR3 region is CASSYQTGEYEQYF. CDR3 nucleotides: TGTGCCAGCAGTTACCAGACAGGGGAGTACGAGCAGTACTTC.

V usage is TRBV11-2 and J usage is TRBJ2-4, with a possible D match to TRBD2 (6 bases). Germline V gene sequence: CDR1 SGHAT, CDR2 FQNNGV. The CDR3 spans 14 residues. Trimming stripped 2 bases from V and 4 bases from J, with 9 bases between. CDR3 nucleotide sequence: TGTGCCAGCAGCTTATGGGGGGTAAAAAACATTCAGTACTTC. Translation gives CASSLWGVKNIQYF.

This clonotype was observed a few times. The DNA for the CDR3 is TGTGCCAGCAGCTTACGGGGCCCAGATACGCAGTATTTT. Protein sequence: CASSLRGPDTQYF. The J gene is TRBJ2-3, the V gene TRBV7-9; D is tentatively TRBD1 or TRBD2 (5 bases each). Germline V gene sequence: CDR1 SEHNR, CDR2 FQNEAQ (reference sequence). V was pared by 2 bases and J by 4 bases, with 7 bases between. There are 13 residues in the CDR3. Complete variable domain (other parts from reference TRBV7-9 and TRBJ2-3): DTGVSQNPRHKITKRGQNVTFRCDPISEHNRLYWYRQTLGQGPEFLTYFQNEAQLEKSRLLSDRFSAERPKGSFSTLEIQRTEQGDSAMYLCASSLRGPDTQYFGPGTRLTVL.

The table lists this clonotype with many counts. The chain recombines TRBV3-1 with TRBJ1-2; D unresolved. The germline V gene has CDR1 LGHDT and CDR2 YNNKEL (reference sequence). V was trimmed by 0 bases and J by 4 bases, leaving 6 bases between them. The length of the CDR3 is 13 residues. CDR3 residues: CASSQDGAYGYTF. Written as DNA, the CDR3 is TGTGCCAGCAGCCAAGATGGAGCCTATGGCTACACCTTC. The full variable domain, its missing parts supplied by reference TRBV3-1 and TRBJ1-2, is DTAVSQTPKYLVTQMGNDKSIKCEQNLGHDTMYWYKQDSKKFLKIMFSYNNKELIINETVPNRFSPKSPDKAHLNLHINSLELGDSAVYFCASSQDGAYGYTFGSGTRLTVV.

In this sample, this clonotype turned up a few times. Here the CDR3 reads CASSLYGKAGELFF. DNA for the CDR3: TGTGCCAGCAGCTTATACGGAAAGGCCGGGGAGCTGTTTTTT. V and J are TRBV7-3 and TRBJ2-2; the D is unclear. Trimming took off 2 bases at V and 6 bases at J, with 10 bases between the two ends. CDR1 SGHTA and CDR2 FQGTGA come from the germline V gene. CDR3 length: 14 amino acids. Together with reference TRBV7-3 and TRBJ2-2, the CDR3 gives the full variable domain: GAGVSQTPSNKVTEKGKYVELRCDPISGHTALYWYRQSLGQGPEFLIYFQGTGAADDSGLPNDRFFAVRPEGSVSTLKIQRTERGDSAVYLCASSLYGKAGELFFGEGSRLTVL.

The chain couples TRBV2 to TRBJ2-1; TRBD2 aligns across 9 bases. J gave up 2 bases and V 1 base, and 6 bases lay outside the gene matches. Germline loops: CDR1 SNHLY, CDR2 FYNNEI. The CDR3 contains 17 residues. CDR3 residues: CASSEGGGAGAYNEQFF. The CDR3 nucleotides are TGTGCCAGCAGTGAAGGCGGGGGGGCTGGGGCCTACAATGAGCAGTTCTTC.

This clonotype was counted many times. This chain uses TRBV5-1 with TRBJ1-2, with D tentatively TRBD1 (5 bases). V was shortened by 2 bases and J by 3 bases, with 8 bases between the two germline ends. CDR1 and CDR2 from the germline V gene are SGHRS and YFSETQ. The CDR3 consists of 13 residues. The DNA of the CDR3 is TGCGCCAGCAGCTTCCAGGGAGACTATGGCTACACCTTC. Translating gives CASSFQGDYGYTF.

In this sample, this clonotype turned up a few times. Given a much more abundant clone one base away, this may be a read error. V and J are TRBV29-1 and TRBJ1-2; D unclear. Germline V gene lookup returns CDR1 SQVTM and CDR2 ANQGSEA. Trimming shortened V by 7 bases and J by 8 bases, and 14 bases separated the two germline ends. The CDR3 runs to 11 residues. The CDR3 nucleotides are TGCAGCGGTGACGAGGGAATCGGCTACACCTTC. Translation gives CSGDEGIGYTF.

This clonotype has just a few counts. The gene calls are TRBV6-1 and TRBJ1-4; D is ambiguous. CDR1 MNHNS and CDR2 SASEGT come from the germline V gene. The CDR3 is made up of 15 amino acids. Trimming took 3 bases from V and 3 from J, leaving 11 bases between them. The CDR3 region has the DNA TGTGCCAGCAGTGACCAGACGGGAGCTAATGAAAAACTGTTTTTT. Its protein product is CASSDQTGANEKLFF.

This clonotype was picked up many times. The chain links TRBV11-1 to TRBJ1-1; D is possibly TRBD1 (5 bases). The CDR3 loop spans 16 amino acids. CDR1 and CDR2 (germline): SGHAT, FQDESV (reference sequence). Trimming took off 5 bases at V and 0 bases at J, with 16 bases between the two ends. The CDR3, as DNA: TGTGCCAGCAGCCGAATCCTAGACAGTCTGAACACTGAAGCTTTCTTT. Amino acids: CASSRILDSLNTEAFF.

In this sample, this clonotype turned up a few times. The chain joins TRBV15 to TRBJ2-5, with 7 bases that match TRBD1. Trimming took 6 bases from V and 2 from J; bases not matched to a gene: 12. The germline gives CDR1 LNHNV, CDR2 YYDKDF (reference sequence). This CDR3 has 16 amino acids. The CDR3 nucleotides read TGTGCCACCAGGACAGTCACAGGGGCCCGACAAGAGACCCAGTACTTC. It is translated as CATRTVTGARQETQYF.

This clonotype was seen a few times. This chain joins TRBV7-8 and TRBJ2-7; 8 bases line up with TRBD1. CDR1 is SGHVS, CDR2 FQNEAQ, per germline. V lost 3 bases to trimming and J lost 3 bases; unmatched junction nucleotides: 7. The CDR3 is 15 amino acids. The DNA of the CDR3 is TGTGCCAGCAGCTTCCGGACAGGGTGGATCTACGAGCAGTACTTC. As protein: CASSFRTGWIYEQYF.

This clonotype occurred many times. The chain joins TRBV6-6 to TRBJ2-3; 9 nucleotides agree with TRBD2. The CDR3 length is 13 residues. With 6 bases clipped from V and 4 bases from J, the junction kept 2 bases outside the gene matches. Germline V CDR1 and CDR2: MNHNY, SVGAGI (reference sequence). CDR3 sequence reads: CASRVAGADTQYF. Here the CDR3 DNA reads TGTGCCAGCAGGGTAGCGGGGGCAGATACGCAGTATTTT.

The J gene is TRBJ2-3, the V gene TRBV29-1; the match to TRBD2 covers 12 bases. The V gene's germline CDR1 is SQVTM and CDR2 ANQGSEA. The CDR3 length is 14 residues. V lost 7 bases to trimming and J lost 3 bases; unmatched junction nucleotides: 5. This CDR3 reads CSARLAGATDTQYF. The CDR3 region has the DNA TGCAGCGCACGACTAGCGGGGGCAACAGATACGCAGTATTTT.

This clonotype was detected ten times or more. The rearrangement uses TRBV29-1 and TRBJ1-1, with D unclear. The CDR3 extends over 12 amino acids. Looked up from germline, CDR1 is SQVTM and CDR2 is ANQGSEA. The V gene lost 6 bases and the J gene lost 1 base, with 9 bases spanning the gap. The CDR3 here is CSVTTSNTEAFF. Here the CDR3 DNA reads TGCAGCGTAACTACATCGAACACTGAAGCTTTCTTT.

The chain employs TRBV19 and TRBJ2-7; D might be TRBD1 or TRBD2, each matching 5 bases. This CDR3 contains 15 residues. V was pared by 4 bases and J by 2 bases, with 15 bases between. Germline V CDR1 and CDR2: LNHDA, SQIVND (reference sequence). The CDR3 nucleotides are TGTGCCAGTAGTACCTACGGGACGGGGACCTACGAGCAGTACTTC. As protein: CASSTYGTGTYEQYF. Supplemented by reference TRBV19 and TRBJ2-7, the full variable domain reads DGGITQSPKYLFRKEGQNVTLSCEQNLNHDAMYWYRQDPGQGLRLIYYSQIVNDFQKGDIAEGYSVSREKKESFPLTVTSAQKNPTAFYLCASSTYGTGTYEQYFGPGTRLTVT.

This clonotype was picked up a small number of times. The V gene is TRBV13, the J gene TRBJ1-6; D ambiguous. V was clipped by 1 base and J by 10 bases, with 5 bases between them. This CDR3 has 12 residues. Germline V gene sequence: CDR1 PRHDT, CDR2 FYEKMQ (reference sequence). The CDR3 DNA is TGTGCCAGCAGCTTAGTGTTGTCACCCCTCCACTTT. Protein product: CASSLVLSPLHF.

The V and J genes are TRBV20-1 and TRBJ1-2; TRBD1 matches at 8 bases. Trimming removed 0 bases from V and 5 bases from J; junction bases left unmatched: 8. The length of the CDR3 is 15 residues. CDR1 is DFQATT and CDR2 is SNEGSKA in the germline V gene (reference sequence). The CDR3 nucleotides are TGCAGTGCTAGAGACGATAGGACAGGGCCTTATGGCTACACCTTC. As protein: CSARDDRTGPYGYTF.

In this sample, this clonotype turned up many times. The rearrangement links TRBV5-1 to TRBJ2-3, with 8 bases fitting TRBD2. Looked up from germline, CDR1 is SGHRS and CDR2 is YFSETQ. The CDR3 contains 16 residues. The ends lost 4 bases at V and 2 bases at J; junction bases unmatched: 9. The CDR3 bases are TGCGCCAGCAGCACAAATGCGGGGGGCTACACAGATACGCAGTATTTT. This sequence encodes CASSTNAGGYTDTQYF.

The genes are TRBV29-1 and TRBJ2-2; D gene unclear. CDR1 SQVTM and CDR2 ANQGSEA come from the germline V gene. CDR3 length: 14 amino acids. V was cut by 4 bases and J by 2 bases, with 11 bases left in between. The CDR3 spells CSVALRENTGELFF. In DNA form, the CDR3 reads TGCAGCGTTGCCCTGCGTGAAAACACCGGGGAGCTGTTTTTT.

This chain connects TRBV10-2 to TRBJ2-5; 12 bases align to TRBD1. J gave up 1 base and V 8 bases, and 8 bases lay outside the gene matches. Germline V gene sequence: CDR1 WSHSY, CDR2 SAAADI. The CDR3 has 16 amino acids. CDR3 in amino acids: CASGGGTGGLQETQYF. CDR3 bases: TGCGCCAGCGGAGGAGGGACAGGGGGCCTCCAAGAGACCCAGTACTTC.

This rearrangement joins TRBV9 to TRBJ1-1; D is undetermined. The CDR3 has 14 amino acids. Germline CDR1 and CDR2: SGDLS and YYNGEE. V lost 4 bases to trimming and J lost 1 base, with 11 bases between them. The DNA of the CDR3 is TGTGCCAGCAGCCCCCAATGGGGGAACACTGAAGCTTTCTTT. This translates into CASSPQWGNTEAFF.

This clonotype was counted ten times or more. V is TRBV11-2 and J is TRBJ2-1; D not certain. There are 11 residues in the CDR3. Germline V CDR1 and CDR2: SGHAT, FQNNGV. V was cut by 2 bases and J by 9 bases, with 5 bases left in between. Written as DNA, the CDR3 is TGTGCCAGCAGCTTAACCAGTGAGCAGTTCTTC. This codes for CASSLTSEQFF.

The gene calls are TRBV10-3 and TRBJ1-2; 7 bases line up with TRBD1. CDR3 length: 15 amino acids. Germline V gives CDR1 ENHRY, CDR2 SYGVKD. The V gene end was trimmed by 0 bases and the J gene end by 2 bases; junction bases not matched to a gene: 3. This chain's CDR3 is CAISESGGVNYGYTF. The CDR3 region has the DNA TGTGCCATCAGTGAGTCAGGGGGCGTGAACTATGGCTACACCTTC.

This clonotype was detected ten times or more. The chain carries TRBV7-9 and TRBJ1-2; D gene uncertain. This CDR3 has 14 residues. Germline V gene sequence: CDR1 SEHNR, CDR2 FQNEAQ (reference sequence). V was cut by 1 base and J by 8 bases, with 14 bases left in between. The CDR3 region has the DNA TGTGCCAGCAGCTTAGACCGAACTATAGGCGGCTACACCTTC. Its translation: CASSLDRTIGGYTF.